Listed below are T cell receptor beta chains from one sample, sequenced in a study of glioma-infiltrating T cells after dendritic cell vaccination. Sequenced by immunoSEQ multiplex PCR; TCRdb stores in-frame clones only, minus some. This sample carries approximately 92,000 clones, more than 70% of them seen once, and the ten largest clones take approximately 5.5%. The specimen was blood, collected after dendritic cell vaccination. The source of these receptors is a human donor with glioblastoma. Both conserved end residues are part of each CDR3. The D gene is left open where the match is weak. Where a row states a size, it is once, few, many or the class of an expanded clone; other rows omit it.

CASSFRTGELFF TGTGCCAGCAGCTTTCGGACCGGGGAGCTGTTTTTT TRBJ2-2 TRBV7-9 . .
CASSIIRLADNTGELFF TGTGCCAGTAGTATTATAAGACTAGCGGACAACACCGGGGAGCTGTTTTTT TRBJ2-2 TRBV19 TRBD2 once
CASSPGDSTDTQYF TGCGCCAGCAGCCCGGGGGACAGCACAGATACGCAGTATTTT TRBJ2-3 TRBV5-1 . few
CASSQAGGDNQPQHF TGTGCCAGCAGCCAAGCGGGGGGTGACAATCAGCCCCAGCATTTT TRBJ1-5 TRBV14 . .
CASSEDRGNTEAFF TGTGCCAGCAGTGAAGACAGGGGGAACACTGAAGCTTTCTTT TRBJ1-1 TRBV2 TRBD1 .
CASSLAAREAQYF TGTGCCAGCAGCTTAGCGGCTCGGGAAGCGCAGTATTTT TRBJ2-3 TRBV11-3 . .
CASSYRHQGYTIYF TGTGCCAGCAGTTACCGACACCAAGGATACACCATATATTTT TRBJ1-3 TRBV6-5 . few
CASSFMGGASNQPQHF TGTGCCAGCAGTTTTATGGGGGGGGCGAGCAATCAGCCCCAGCATTTT TRBJ1-5 TRBV28 . few
CASSLGLAAYNEQFF TGTGCCAGCAGCTTAGGTCTAGCCGCCTACAATGAGCAGTTCTTC TRBJ2-1 TRBV11-3 . .
CASSSGQVKLNEQFF TGTGCCAGCAGTTCAGGACAGGTCAAACTCAATGAGCAGTTCTTC TRBJ2-1 TRBV6-6 TRBD1 .
CASSFGGTYGYTF TGTGCCAGCAGCTTTGGCGGAACCTATGGCTACACCTTC TRBJ1-2 TRBV5-6 . .
CASSPPGLGSYEQYF TGTGCCAGCTCACCTCCGGGACTGGGGTCATACGAGCAGTACTTC TRBJ2-7 TRBV18 . .
CASSLDQTGATGELFF TGCGCCAGCAGCCTCGACCAGACAGGGGCCACCGGGGAGCTGTTTTTT TRBJ2-2 TRBV5-1 TRBD1 few
CASSVEQGVTSNYGYTF TGTGCCAGCAGCGTAGAACAGGGGGTCACATCTAACTATGGCTACACCTTC TRBJ1-2 TRBV9 TRBD1 .
CASSQDGQGDETQYF TGTGCCAGCAGCCAAGATGGACAGGGGGATGAGACCCAGTACTTC TRBJ2-5 TRBV4-2 TRBD1 .
CSVHRQGLNTEAFF TGCAGCGTTCACAGACAGGGGTTGAACACTGAAGCTTTCTTT TRBJ1-1 TRBV29-1 TRBD1 few
CASSFSGTGGGEQYF TGTGCCAGCAGCTTCTCCGGGACAGGGGGCGGAGAGCAGTACTTC TRBJ2-7 TRBV7-9 TRBD1 once
CASSLNGYYNEQFF TGTGCCAGCAGCTTAAACGGGTACTACAATGAGCAGTTCTTC TRBJ2-1 TRBV7-3 . .
CASSGLAGSETQYF TGTGCCAGCAGTGGGCTAGCGGGGTCCGAGACCCAGTACTTC TRBJ2-5 TRBV27 TRBD2 .
CAWGTGNFGNTIYF TGTGCCTGGGGGACAGGGAATTTTGGAAACACCATATATTTT TRBJ1-3 TRBV30 TRBD1 .
CASSPRTGGLIDEQYF TGTGCCAGCAGTCCCCGGACAGGGGGTCTAATCGACGAGCAGTACTTC TRBJ2-7 TRBV6-6 TRBD1 few
CAISSSGASTDTQYF TGTGCCATCAGTTCTAGTGGGGCTAGCACAGATACGCAGTATTTT TRBJ2-3 TRBV10-3 . .
CASSTADRGQETQYF TGTGCCAGCAGCACGGCGGACAGGGGGCAAGAGACCCAGTACTTC TRBJ2-5 TRBV7-2 TRBD1 .
CAWMGGSDEQYF TGTGCCTGGATGGGTGGGAGTGACGAGCAGTACTTC TRBJ2-7 TRBV30 . .
CAISTTGGETQYF TGTGCCATCAGCACGACAGGGGGAGAGACCCAGTACTTC TRBJ2-5 TRBV10-3 TRBD1 once
CASSERWGAGVETQYF TGTGCCAGCAGTGAAAGGTGGGGTGCGGGGGTGGAGACCCAGTACTTC TRBJ2-5 TRBV6-1 TRBD2 .
CASSLEGLIKNTEAFF TGCGCCAGCAGCTTGGAGGGGCTAATAAAGAACACTGAAGCTTTCTTT TRBJ1-1 TRBV5-1 . .
CASSPEVGEQYF TGTGCCAGCAGCCCGGAGGTGGGAGAGCAGTACTTC TRBJ2-7 TRBV16 . .
CATRVGSNQPQHF TGTGCCACCCGGGTGGGTAGCAATCAGCCCCAGCATTTT TRBJ1-5 TRBV6-5 . .
CASSLRQFNSPLHF TGCGCCAGCAGCTTGAGACAGTTTAATTCACCCCTCCACTTT TRBJ1-6 TRBV5-1 . .
CAWSVSGLEAFF TGTGCCTGGAGTGTATCCGGTTTGGAAGCTTTCTTT TRBJ1-1 TRBV30 . .
CASSLPERSSDCPLHF TGTGCCAGCAGCTTACCGGAGCGCTCCTCGGATTGCCCCCTCCACTTT TRBJ1-6 TRBV11-2 . .
CASSQIPSSGSSYEQYF TGTGCCAGCAGCCAAATCCCGTCTAGCGGGAGCTCCTACGAGCAGTACTTC TRBJ2-7 TRBV7-8 TRBD2 .
CASSLLDSNTEAFF TGTGCCAGCAGCCTTCTTGACTCGAACACTGAAGCTTTCTTT TRBJ1-1 TRBV9 . .
CASSQGPTQPQHF TGTGCCAGCAGTCAGGGGCCGACTCAGCCCCAGCATTTT TRBJ1-5 TRBV6-1 . .
CASALTGQGYTF TGTGCCAGTGCCCTGACAGGGCAGGGCTACACCTTC TRBJ1-2 TRBV28 TRBD1 .
CASMLAGQGYYYEQYF TGTGCCAGTATGTTGGCGGGACAGGGATACTACTACGAGCAGTACTTC TRBJ2-7 TRBV19 TRBD1 .
CSVSTGAADTQYF TGCAGCGTTTCAACAGGGGCCGCAGATACGCAGTATTTT TRBJ2-3 TRBV29-1 TRBD1 .
CASSRGGPPEDTQYF TGTGCCAGCTCCCGCGGGGGACCCCCCGAGGATACGCAGTATTTT TRBJ2-3 TRBV28 TRBD2 .
CASSPTYDGGYTF TGTGCCAGCAGCCCCACCTACGACGGGGGCTACACCTTC TRBJ1-2 TRBV9 . .
CASSLGASGGAQETQYF TGTGCTAGCAGCTTAGGGGCTAGCGGGGGTGCTCAAGAGACCCAGTACTTC TRBJ2-5 TRBV7-7 TRBD2 .
CAIRPDSEETQYF TGTGCCATCAGGCCGGACAGTGAAGAGACCCAGTACTTC TRBJ2-5 TRBV10-3 . .
CASSLDGLDTQYF TGCGCCAGCAGCTTGGACGGTTTAGATACGCAGTATTTT TRBJ2-3 TRBV5-1 . .
CSSMTSGGDTQYF TGCAGCTCCATGACTAGCGGGGGAGATACGCAGTATTTT TRBJ2-3 TRBV29-1 TRBD2 .
CASRHTRGLPQYF TGTGCCAGCAGACATACTCGGGGTTTGCCCCAGTACTTC TRBJ2-5 TRBV7-2 . .
CASSEVPRGELFF TGTGCCAGCAGTGAAGTCCCCCGGGGGGAACTGTTTTTT TRBJ1-4 TRBV6-1 . few
CASSPVDTGELFF TGTGCCAGCTCACCTGTCGACACCGGGGAGCTGTTTTTT TRBJ2-2 TRBV18 . .
CASSEGALGYTF TGCGCCAGCAGTGAGGGGGCGCTTGGCTACACCTTC TRBJ1-2 TRBV10-2 . .
CASSESRSGVDYGELFF TGTGCCAGCAGTGAATCCCGGTCAGGGGTAGATTACGGGGAGCTGTTTTTT TRBJ2-2 TRBV25-1 . .
CASRRQVGTEAFF TGTGCCAGCAGAAGACAGGTTGGCACTGAAGCTTTCTTT TRBJ1-1 TRBV6-6 . .
CAISETRTVSYEQYF TGTGCCATCAGTGAGACCAGGACAGTGTCCTACGAGCAGTACTTC TRBJ2-7 TRBV10-3 . .
CASTRGGSGRYNEQFF TGTGCCAGCACCCGGGGGGGTAGCGGGAGGTACAATGAGCAGTTCTTC TRBJ2-1 TRBV28 TRBD2 .
CASSDGTFSYEQYF TGTGCCAGCAGTGATGGGACATTCTCCTACGAGCAGTACTTC TRBJ2-7 TRBV2 . .
CASSTRDRGRPEAFF TGCGCCAGCAGCACTCGTGACAGGGGGCGGCCTGAAGCTTTCTTT TRBJ1-1 TRBV4-1 TRBD1 .
CASSPRLAGRWNTQYF TGTGCCAGCAGCCCCCGACTAGCGGGAAGGTGGAATACGCAGTATTTT TRBJ2-3 TRBV5-6 TRBD2 .
CASSRLTGRYEQYF TGTGCCAGCAGCCGGTTGACAGGGCGATACGAGCAGTACTTC TRBJ2-7 TRBV7-2 TRBD1 .